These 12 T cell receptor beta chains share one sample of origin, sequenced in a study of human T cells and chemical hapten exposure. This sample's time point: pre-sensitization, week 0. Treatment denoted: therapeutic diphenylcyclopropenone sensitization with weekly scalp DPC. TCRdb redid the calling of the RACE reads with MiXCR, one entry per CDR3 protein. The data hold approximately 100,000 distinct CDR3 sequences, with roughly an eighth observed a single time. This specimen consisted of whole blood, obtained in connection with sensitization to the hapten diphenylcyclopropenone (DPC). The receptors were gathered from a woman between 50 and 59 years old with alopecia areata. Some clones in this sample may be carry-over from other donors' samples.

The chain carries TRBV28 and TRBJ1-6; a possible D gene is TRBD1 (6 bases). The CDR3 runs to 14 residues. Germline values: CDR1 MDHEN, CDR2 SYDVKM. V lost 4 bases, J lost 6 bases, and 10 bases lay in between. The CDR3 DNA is TGTGCCAGCAGTTCCCAAGGGGGTAATTCACCCCTCCACTTT. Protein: CASSSQGGNSPLHF.

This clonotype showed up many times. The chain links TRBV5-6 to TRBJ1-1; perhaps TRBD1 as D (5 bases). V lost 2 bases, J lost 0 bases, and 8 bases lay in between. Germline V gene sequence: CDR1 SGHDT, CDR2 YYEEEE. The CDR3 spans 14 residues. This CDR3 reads CASSLGGVNTEAFF. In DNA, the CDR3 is TGTGCCAGCAGCTTAGGAGGGGTGAACACTGAAGCTTTCTTT.

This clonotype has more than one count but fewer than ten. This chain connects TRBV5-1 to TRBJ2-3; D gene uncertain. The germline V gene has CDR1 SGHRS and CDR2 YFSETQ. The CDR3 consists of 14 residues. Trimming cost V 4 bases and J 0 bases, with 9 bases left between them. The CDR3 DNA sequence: TGCGCCAGCAGCGTCTTCCGGAGCACAGATACGCAGTATTTT. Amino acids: CASSVFRSTDTQYF.

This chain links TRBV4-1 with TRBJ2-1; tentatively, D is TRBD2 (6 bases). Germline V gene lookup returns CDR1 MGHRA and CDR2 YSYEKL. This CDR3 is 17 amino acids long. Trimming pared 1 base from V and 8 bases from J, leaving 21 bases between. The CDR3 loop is CASSQVNMGLAEYEQFF. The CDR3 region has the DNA TGCGCCAGCAGCCAAGTAAATATGGGACTTGCCGAGTATGAGCAGTTCTTC.

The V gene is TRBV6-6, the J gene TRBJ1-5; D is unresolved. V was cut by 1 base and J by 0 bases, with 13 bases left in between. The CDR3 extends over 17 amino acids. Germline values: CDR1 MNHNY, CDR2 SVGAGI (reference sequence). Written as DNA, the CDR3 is TGTGCCAGCAGTTACTGCGCTTTGGGATATAGCAATCAGCCCCAGCATTTT. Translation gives CASSYCALGYSNQPQHF.

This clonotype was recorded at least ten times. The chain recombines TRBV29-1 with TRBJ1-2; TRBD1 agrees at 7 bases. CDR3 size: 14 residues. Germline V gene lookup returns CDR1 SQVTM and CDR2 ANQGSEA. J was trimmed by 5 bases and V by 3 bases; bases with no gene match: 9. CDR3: CSVEGAGTVYGYTF. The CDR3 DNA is TGCAGCGTTGAGGGTGCGGGGACAGTATATGGCTACACCTTC.

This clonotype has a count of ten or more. CDR3 loop: CASTTPQGETEAFF. CDR3 sequence (DNA): TGTGCCAGCACCACCCCACAGGGAGAGACTGAAGCTTTCTTT. The gene calls are TRBV6-2 or TRBV6-3 and TRBJ1-1, with a weak D call TRBD1 (6 bases). V was cut by 7 bases and J by 5 bases, with 17 bases left in between. The CDR3 is made up of 14 amino acids. Per germline, CDR1 MNHEY and CDR2 SVGEGT.

The CDR3 DNA sequence: TGTGCCAGCAGTTATGAAGGAATTCAGCCCCAGCATTTT. Translation gives CASSYEGIQPQHF. The genes are TRBV6-2 or TRBV6-3 and TRBJ1-5; D uncertain. Trimming stripped 3 bases from V and 6 bases from J, with 9 bases between. This CDR3 contains 13 residues. Germline V lookup: CDR1 MNHEY, CDR2 SVGEGT.

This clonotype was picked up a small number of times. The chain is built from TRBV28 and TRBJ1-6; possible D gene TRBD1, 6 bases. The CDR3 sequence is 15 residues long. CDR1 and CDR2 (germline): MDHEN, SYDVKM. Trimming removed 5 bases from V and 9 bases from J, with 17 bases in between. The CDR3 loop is CASSDRQVRSSPLHF. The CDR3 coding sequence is TGTGCCAGCAGTGACCGACAGGTCAGGTCTTCACCCCTCCACTTT.

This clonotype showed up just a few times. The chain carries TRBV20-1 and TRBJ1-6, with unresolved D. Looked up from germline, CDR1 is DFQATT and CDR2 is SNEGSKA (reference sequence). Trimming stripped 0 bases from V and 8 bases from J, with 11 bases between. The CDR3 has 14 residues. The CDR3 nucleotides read TGCAGTGCTAGAGATCCGGGGAGGGATTCACCCCTCCACTTT. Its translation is CSARDPGRDSPLHF.

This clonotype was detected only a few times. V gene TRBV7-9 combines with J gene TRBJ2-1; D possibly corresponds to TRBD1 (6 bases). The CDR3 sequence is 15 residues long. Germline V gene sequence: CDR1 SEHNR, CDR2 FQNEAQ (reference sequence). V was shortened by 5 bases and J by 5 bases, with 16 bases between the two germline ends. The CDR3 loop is CASSPTGSKDNEQFF. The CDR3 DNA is TGTGCCAGCAGCCCCACAGGGAGTAAGGACAATGAGCAGTTCTTC.

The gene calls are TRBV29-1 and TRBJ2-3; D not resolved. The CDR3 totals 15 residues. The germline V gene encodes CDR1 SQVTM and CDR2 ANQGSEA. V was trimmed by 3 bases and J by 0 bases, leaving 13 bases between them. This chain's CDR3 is CSVDPTSSSTDTQYF. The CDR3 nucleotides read TGCAGCGTTGACCCGACAAGCTCTAGCACAGATACGCAGTATTTT.